Presented here are 17 T cell receptor beta chains from one specimen sequenced in a study of post-analysis software for immune sequencing data. General study results and limits: The study found TRBV5-6, TRBV5-1 and TRBV20-1 among a few TRBV segments more frequent in patients than controls.

Carried by the TCR beta cDNA libraries were unique molecular identifiers. TCRdb reanalysed the PCR reads using MiXCR and keeps one entry per CDR3 protein. The table has approximately 350,000 distinct CDR3 sequences, about a third seen once. The antigens for these receptors are not known. The source material was blood. Every receptor here comes from a girl aged 5-17 years with multiple sclerosis.

The table lists this clonotype with a few counts. The chain uses TRBV7-9 and TRBJ2-7; 7 bases fit TRBD1. The V segment lost 5 bases and the J segment 0 bases; nucleotides outside the gene matches: 10. CDR3 size: 16 residues. The germline V gene encodes CDR1 SEHNR and CDR2 FQNEAQ (reference sequence). The CDR3 loop reads CASSGGQSSSSYEQYF. CDR3 nucleotides: TGTGCCAGCAGCGGGGGACAGAGCTCGAGCTCCTACGAGCAGTACTTC.

This chain joins TRBV2 and TRBJ1-1, with D possibly being TRBD1 (5 bases). Trimming took off 7 bases at V and 2 bases at J, with 14 bases between the two ends. The CDR3 loop spans 14 amino acids. Germline loops: CDR1 SNHLY, CDR2 FYNNEI. CDR3 sequence (DNA): TGTGCCAGCACCCGGGACGGGGGAAACACTGAAGCTTTCTTT. Amino acids: CASTRDGGNTEAFF.

The chain combines TRBV7-3 with TRBJ2-3, with unresolved D. Trimming removed 5 bases from V and 0 bases from J, with 12 bases in between. Germline CDR1 reads SGHTA; CDR2 reads FQGTGA. This CDR3 region has 15 residues. The CDR3 here is CASSPNGMSTDTQYF. The CDR3 DNA reads TGTGCCAGCAGCCCTAATGGGATGAGCACAGATACGCAGTATTTT.

The gene calls are TRBV29-1 and TRBJ2-1; 7 bases align to TRBD1. Unmatched junction bases numbered 9, after V lost 6 bases and J lost 7 bases. Germline CDR1 and CDR2: SQVTM and ANQGSEA. This CDR3 is built from 13 residues. The CDR3 here is CSVADRPENEQFF. CDR3 DNA: TGCAGCGTCGCGGACAGGCCCGAGAATGAGCAGTTCTTC.

The genes are TRBV28 and TRBJ2-7, with 10 bases matching TRBD2. The V gene end was trimmed by 7 bases and the J gene end by 4 bases; junction bases not matched to a gene: 10. CDR1 MDHEN and CDR2 SYDVKM come from the germline V gene. This CDR3 contains 15 residues. Here the CDR3 DNA reads TGTGCCAGCACTTCGGACCCTAGCGGGGGTTACGAGCAGTACTTC. It is translated as CASTSDPSGGYEQYF.

The V and J genes are TRBV6-5 and TRBJ2-3; TRBD2 matches at 7 bases. V trimming: 5 bases; J trimming: 8 bases; junction bases outside the gene matches: 10. The CDR3 length is 14 residues. The germline V gene encodes CDR1 MNHEY and CDR2 SVGAGI. CDR3 sequence: CASSPGEGGSTQYF. CDR3 nucleotide sequence: TGTGCCAGCAGTCCCGGGGAGGGAGGGAGTACGCAGTATTTT.

The CDR3 loop reads CASSLLVFTDTQYF. In DNA, the CDR3 is TGTGCCAGCAGCTTGTTGGTATTCACAGATACGCAGTATTTT. V is TRBV7-2 and J is TRBJ2-3; D unresolved. The germline CDR1 and CDR2 sequences are SGHTA and FQGNSA. CDR3 length: 14 amino acids. The V end lost 3 bases, the J end lost 2 bases, and 9 bases lay between the germline ends. Variable domain in full (rest from reference TRBV7-2 and TRBJ2-3): GAGVSQSPSNKVTEKGKDVELRCDPISGHTALYWYRQSLGQGLEFLIYFQGNSAPDKSGLPSDRFSAERTGGSVSTLTIQRTQQEDSAVYLCASSLLVFTDTQYFGPGTRLTVL.

The genes are TRBV29-1 and TRBJ2-7, with D possibly matching TRBD1 (6 bases). The CDR3 is 11 residues long. CDR1 is SQVTM and CDR2 is ANQGSEA in the germline V gene. V shed 5 bases and J shed 2 bases, with 7 bases lying between them. The CDR3 region is CSVWTAYEQYF. CDR3 sequence (DNA): TGCAGCGTTTGGACAGCCTACGAGCAGTACTTC.

This clonotype was seen only a few times. The chain has TRBV5-1 and TRBJ2-7, with D perhaps matching TRBD2 (5 bases). The CDR3 runs 14 residues. Germline V gene data show CDR1 as SGHRS and CDR2 as YFSETQ. V lost 0 bases and J 5 bases, leaving 12 bases between the germline ends. CDR3 in DNA: TGCGCCAGCAGCTTGGCCGGGGTATCCAACGAGCAGTACTTC. Translating it yields CASSLAGVSNEQYF. Filled out from reference TRBV5-1 and TRBJ2-7, the complete variable domain reads KAGVTQTPRYLIKTRGQQVTLSCSPISGHRSVSWYQQTPGQGLQFLFEYFSETQRNKGNFPGRFSGRQFSNSRSEMNVSTLELGDSALYLCASSLAGVSNEQYFGPGTRLTVT.

This clonotype was seen a few times. V gene TRBV7-3 combines with J gene TRBJ1-6, with a possible D match to TRBD1 (6 bases). The ends were cut back, 0 bases at V and 5 bases at J, with 11 bases in the middle. Germline V lookup: CDR1 SGHTA, CDR2 FQGTGA. This CDR3 is built from 16 residues. The CDR3 is CASSLTGGRDNSPLHF. In DNA form, the CDR3 reads TGTGCCAGCAGCTTAACGGGGGGGCGGGATAATTCACCCCTCCACTTT.

V is TRBV6-5 and J is TRBJ2-1; the match to TRBD1 covers 7 bases. After removal of 0 bases from V and 7 bases from J, the junction contained 12 bases not matched to a gene. Germline V gives CDR1 MNHEY, CDR2 SVGAGI. The CDR3 has 17 amino acids. The CDR3 DNA follows: TGTGCCAGCAGTTACTCGCCAGGGGGTAGCCAACCGAATGAGCAGTTCTTC. Its translation is CASSYSPGGSQPNEQFF.

The rearrangement links TRBV12-3 or TRBV12-4 to TRBJ2-3; 7 bases agree with TRBD1. This CDR3 has 15 amino acids. V lost 11 bases and J lost 1; bases outside the gene matches: 12. CDR3 loop: CAPLETQGGTDTQYF. Written as DNA, the CDR3 is TGTGCCCCACTTGAAACCCAGGGGGGCACAGATACGCAGTATTTT.

A note on this clonotype: A read error may explain this, as a much larger clone is one base away. The chain has TRBV6-2 or TRBV6-3 and TRBJ2-1; no firm D call. Germline lookup yields CDR1 MNHEY and CDR2 SVGEGT. V was clipped by 5 bases and J by 4 bases, with 9 bases between them. This CDR3 has 13 amino acids. This chain's CDR3 is CASSLTEYNEQFF. The CDR3 DNA reads as TGTGCCAGCAGTCTGACGGAGTACAATGAGCAGTTCTTC.

The chain uses TRBV20-1 and TRBJ2-3; 9 nucleotides match TRBD2. Trimming cost V 0 bases and J 0 bases; bases outside gene matches: 4. Germline CDR1 is DFQATT and CDR2 is SNEGSKA (reference sequence). This CDR3 has 16 amino acids. CDR3 residues: CSARDIAGASTDTQYF. CDR3 nucleotides: TGCAGTGCTAGAGATATAGCGGGGGCGAGCACAGATACGCAGTATTTT.

This clonotype was counted only a few times. The rearrangement links TRBV29-1 to TRBJ1-1, with 10 bases identical to TRBD1. Per germline, CDR1 SQVTM and CDR2 ANQGSEA. V lost 3 bases and J lost 3; bases outside the gene matches: 4. The CDR3 contains 14 residues. CDR3 sequence reads: CSVDWTGGHTEAFF. CDR3 in DNA: TGCAGCGTTGACTGGACAGGGGGGCACACTGAAGCTTTCTTT.

The chain is built from TRBV9 and TRBJ2-1, with D possibly matching TRBD2 (5 bases). The CDR3 length is 16 residues. Trimming shortened V by 0 bases and J by 0 bases, and 10 bases separated the two germline ends. Germline CDR1 is SGDLS and CDR2 is YYNGEE. As DNA, the CDR3 is TGTGCCAGCAGCGTAGAGGGCAGCGGCTCCTACAATGAGCAGTTCTTC. It specifies CASSVEGSGSYNEQFF.

J is TRBJ1-1 and V is TRBV20-1; no clear D gene. The germline V gene encodes CDR1 DFQATT and CDR2 SNEGSKA (reference sequence). This CDR3 is built from 13 residues. Deletions cut 0 bases from V and 1 base from J, with 6 bases between. The CDR3 coding sequence is TGCAGTGCTAGAGATTACAGGAACACTGAAGCTTTCTTT. This gives the protein CSARDYRNTEAFF.